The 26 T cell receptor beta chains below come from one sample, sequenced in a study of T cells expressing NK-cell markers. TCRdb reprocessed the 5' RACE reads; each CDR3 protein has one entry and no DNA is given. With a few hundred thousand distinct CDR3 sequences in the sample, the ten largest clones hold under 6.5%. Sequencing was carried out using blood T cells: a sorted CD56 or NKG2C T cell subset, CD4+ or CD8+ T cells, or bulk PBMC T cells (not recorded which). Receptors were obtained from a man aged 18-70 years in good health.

CDR3 sequence reads: CASSPGGEGYEQYF. This chain links TRBV19 with TRBJ2-7; TCRdb names TRBD1, which stays unverified in the absence of DNA. The CDR3 is made up of 14 amino acids. Germline-derived CDR1 and CDR2 are LNHDA and SQIVND (reference sequence).

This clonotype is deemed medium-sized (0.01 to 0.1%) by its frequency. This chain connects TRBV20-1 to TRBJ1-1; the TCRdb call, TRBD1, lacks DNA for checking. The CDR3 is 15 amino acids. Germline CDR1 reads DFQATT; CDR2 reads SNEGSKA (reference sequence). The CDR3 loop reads CSALEHRGGNTEAFF.

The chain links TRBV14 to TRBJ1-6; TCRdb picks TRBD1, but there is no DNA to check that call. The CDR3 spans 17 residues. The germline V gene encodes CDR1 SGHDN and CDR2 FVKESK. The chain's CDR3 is CASSQPGTGAYNSPLHF.

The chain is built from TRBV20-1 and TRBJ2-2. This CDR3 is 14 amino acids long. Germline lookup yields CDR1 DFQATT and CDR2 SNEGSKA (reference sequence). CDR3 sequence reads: CSARESGSTGELFF.

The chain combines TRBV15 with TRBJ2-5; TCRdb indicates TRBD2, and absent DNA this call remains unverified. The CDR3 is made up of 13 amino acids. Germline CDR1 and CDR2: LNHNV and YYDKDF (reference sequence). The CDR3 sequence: CATAGGGKETQYF.

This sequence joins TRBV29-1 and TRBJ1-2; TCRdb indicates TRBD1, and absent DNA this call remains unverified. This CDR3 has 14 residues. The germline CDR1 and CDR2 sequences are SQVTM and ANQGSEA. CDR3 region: CSARDTGGMDGYTF.

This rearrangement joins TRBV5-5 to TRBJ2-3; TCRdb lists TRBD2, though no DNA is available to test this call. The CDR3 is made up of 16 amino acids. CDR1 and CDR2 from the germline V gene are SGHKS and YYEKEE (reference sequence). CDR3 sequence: CASSLGVSGGGGTQYF.

CDR3 sequence: CSAQYPGPNSPLHF. This rearrangement joins TRBV20-1 to TRBJ1-6. The CDR3 loop spans 14 amino acids. Per germline, CDR1 DFQATT and CDR2 SNEGSKA (reference sequence).

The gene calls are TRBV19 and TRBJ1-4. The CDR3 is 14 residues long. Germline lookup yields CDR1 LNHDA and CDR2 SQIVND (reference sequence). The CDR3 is CASRRTATNEKLFF.

The chain's CDR3 is CASSHDQTSYEQYF. This rearrangement joins TRBV12-3 or TRBV12-4 to TRBJ2-7. The CDR3 totals 14 residues.

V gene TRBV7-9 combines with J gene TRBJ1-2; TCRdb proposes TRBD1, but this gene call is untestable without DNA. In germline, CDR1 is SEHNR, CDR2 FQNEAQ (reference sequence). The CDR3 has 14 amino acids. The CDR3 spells CASSLPGSFGGYTF.

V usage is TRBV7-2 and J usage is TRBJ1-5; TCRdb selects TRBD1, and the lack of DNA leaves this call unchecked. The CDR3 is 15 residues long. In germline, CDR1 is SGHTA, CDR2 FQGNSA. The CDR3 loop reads CASSPGGAFNQPQHF.

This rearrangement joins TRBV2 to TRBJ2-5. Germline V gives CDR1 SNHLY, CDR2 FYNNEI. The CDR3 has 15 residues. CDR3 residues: CASSEQDRYQETQYF. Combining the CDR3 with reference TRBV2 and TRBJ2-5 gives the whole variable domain EPEVTQTPSHQVTQMGQEVILRCVPISNHLYFYWYRQILGQKVEFLVSFYNNEISEKSEIFDDQFSVERPDGSNFTLKIRSTKLEDSAMYFCASSEQDRYQETQYFGPGTRLLVL.

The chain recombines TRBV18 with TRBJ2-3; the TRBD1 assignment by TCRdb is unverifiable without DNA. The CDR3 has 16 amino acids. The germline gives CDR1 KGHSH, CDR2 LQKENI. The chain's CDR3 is CASSPGTGIVTDTQYF.

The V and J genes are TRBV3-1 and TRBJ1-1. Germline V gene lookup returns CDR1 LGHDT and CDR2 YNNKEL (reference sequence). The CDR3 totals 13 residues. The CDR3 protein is CASTRSLNTEAFF.

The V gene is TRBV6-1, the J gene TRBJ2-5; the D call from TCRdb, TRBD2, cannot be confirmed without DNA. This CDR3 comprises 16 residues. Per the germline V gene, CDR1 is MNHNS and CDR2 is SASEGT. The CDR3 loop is CASSEPGLAGQETQYF.

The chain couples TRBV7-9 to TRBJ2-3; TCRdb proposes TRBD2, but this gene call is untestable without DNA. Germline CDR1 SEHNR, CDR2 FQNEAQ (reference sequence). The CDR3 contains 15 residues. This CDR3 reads CASRYKRGDTDTQYF.

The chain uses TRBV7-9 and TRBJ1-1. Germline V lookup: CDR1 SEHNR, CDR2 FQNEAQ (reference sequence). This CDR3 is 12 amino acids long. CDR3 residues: CASSSWATEAFF.

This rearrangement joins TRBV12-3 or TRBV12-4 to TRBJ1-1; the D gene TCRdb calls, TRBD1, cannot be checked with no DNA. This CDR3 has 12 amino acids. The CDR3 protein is CASRGTLGEAFF.

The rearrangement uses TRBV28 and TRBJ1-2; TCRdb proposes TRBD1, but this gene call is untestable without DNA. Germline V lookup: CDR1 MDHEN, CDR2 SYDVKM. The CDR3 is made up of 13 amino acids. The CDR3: CASNIGQGSGYTF.

The CDR3 sequence: CASSPSPGWMETQYF. The rearrangement uses TRBV7-3 and TRBJ2-5; TCRdb designates TRBD2, a call that cannot be tested without DNA. Germline loops: CDR1 SGHTA, CDR2 FQGTGA. The CDR3 spans 15 residues.

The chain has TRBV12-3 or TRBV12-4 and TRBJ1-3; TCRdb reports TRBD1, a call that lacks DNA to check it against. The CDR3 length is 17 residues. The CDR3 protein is CASSPPLRTGSGNTIYF.

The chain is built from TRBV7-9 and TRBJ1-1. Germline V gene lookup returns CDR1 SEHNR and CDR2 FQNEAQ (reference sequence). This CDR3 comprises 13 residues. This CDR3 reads CASSLAGMGSAFF.

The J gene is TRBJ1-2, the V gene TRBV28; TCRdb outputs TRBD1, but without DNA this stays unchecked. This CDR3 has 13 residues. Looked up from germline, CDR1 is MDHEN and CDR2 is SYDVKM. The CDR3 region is CASSFLDRAGYTF.

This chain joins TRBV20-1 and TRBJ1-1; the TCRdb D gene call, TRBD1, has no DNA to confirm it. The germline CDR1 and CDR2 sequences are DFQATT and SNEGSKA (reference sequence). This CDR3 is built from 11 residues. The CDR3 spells CSARERQKAFF.

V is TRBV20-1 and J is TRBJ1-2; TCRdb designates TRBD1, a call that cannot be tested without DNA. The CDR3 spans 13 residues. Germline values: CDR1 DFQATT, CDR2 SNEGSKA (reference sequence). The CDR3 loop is CSAKDRGRGGYTF.